This T cell receptor (beta chain) is from a study of cytomegalovirus exposure and HLA in healthy donors. Study-wide findings and caveats: TCR association rates varied by HLA locus in a later analysis, with DRB1 highest and HLA-C lowest. Later analysis identified several of the most significant clusters that appeared linked to common viral pathogens.

PCR employed 60 Vbeta and 13 Jbeta primers. Only in-frame clones appear in the TCRdb table, and some are missing; sequencing was by immunoSEQ multiplex PCR. This sample has about 160,000 clones, with 80% found just once. As for this clone: Its antigen is currently unknown.

V gave up 4 bases and J gave up 0 bases; unmatched junction bases: 1. The germline V gene has CDR1 WNHNN and CDR2 SYGVQD (reference sequence). The CDR3 loop spans 15 amino acids. The rearrangement joins TRBV10-1 to TRBJ2-1; 9 nucleotides match TRBD2. This receptor was obtained from a woman aged 45-60 years in good health and CMV-seropositive. Material: PBMCs. CDR3 region: CASSASGASYNEQFF. CDR3 DNA sequence: TGCGCCAGCAGTGCTAGCGGGGCCTCCTACAATGAGCAGTTCTTC.